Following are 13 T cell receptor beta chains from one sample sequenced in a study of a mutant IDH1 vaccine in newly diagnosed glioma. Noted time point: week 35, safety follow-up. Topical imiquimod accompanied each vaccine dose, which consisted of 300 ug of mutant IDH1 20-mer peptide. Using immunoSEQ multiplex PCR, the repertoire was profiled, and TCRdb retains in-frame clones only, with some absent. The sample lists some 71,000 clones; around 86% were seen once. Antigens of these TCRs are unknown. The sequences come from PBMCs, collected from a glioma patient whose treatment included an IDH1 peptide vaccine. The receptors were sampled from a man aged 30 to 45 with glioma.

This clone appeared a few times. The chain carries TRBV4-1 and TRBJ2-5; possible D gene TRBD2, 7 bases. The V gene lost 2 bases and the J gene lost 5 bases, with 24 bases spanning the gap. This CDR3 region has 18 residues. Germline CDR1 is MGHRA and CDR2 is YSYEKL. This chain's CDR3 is CASSQLGGGGPYWETQYF. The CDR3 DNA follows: TGCGCCAGCAGCCAACTTGGAGGGGGGGGCCCTTACTGGGAGACCCAGTACTTC.

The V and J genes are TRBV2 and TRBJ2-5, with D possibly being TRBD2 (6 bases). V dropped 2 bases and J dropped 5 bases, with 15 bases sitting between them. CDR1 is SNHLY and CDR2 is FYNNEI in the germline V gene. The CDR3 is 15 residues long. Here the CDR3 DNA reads TGTGCCAGCAGTGAAAGGCGGGATGTGACGGAGACCCAGTACTTC. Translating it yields CASSERRDVTETQYF.

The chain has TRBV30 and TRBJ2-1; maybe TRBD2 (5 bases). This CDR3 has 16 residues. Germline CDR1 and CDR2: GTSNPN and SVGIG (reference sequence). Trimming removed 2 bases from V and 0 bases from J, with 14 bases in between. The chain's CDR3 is CAWSKRLQSSYNEQFF. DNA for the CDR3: TGTGCCTGGAGTAAGCGGTTACAAAGCTCCTACAATGAGCAGTTCTTC.

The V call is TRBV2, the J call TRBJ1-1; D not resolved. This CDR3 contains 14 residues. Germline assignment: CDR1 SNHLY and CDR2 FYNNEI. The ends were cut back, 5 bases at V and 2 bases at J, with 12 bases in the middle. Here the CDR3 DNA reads TGTGCCAGCAGTCGAACAGTCTCAAACACTGAAGCTTTCTTT. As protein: CASSRTVSNTEAFF.

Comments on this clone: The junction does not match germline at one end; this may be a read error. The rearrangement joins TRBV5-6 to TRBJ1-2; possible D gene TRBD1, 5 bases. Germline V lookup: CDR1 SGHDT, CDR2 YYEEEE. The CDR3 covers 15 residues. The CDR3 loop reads CASSFPDSRRYGYTF. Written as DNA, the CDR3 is TGTGCCAGTAGCTTCCCCGACAGTCGTCGCTATGGCTACACCTTC.

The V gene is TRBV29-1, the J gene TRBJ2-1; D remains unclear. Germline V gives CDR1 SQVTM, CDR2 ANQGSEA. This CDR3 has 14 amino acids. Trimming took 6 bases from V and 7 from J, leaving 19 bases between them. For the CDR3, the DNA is TGCAGCGTCGTCGGTCTCCTCGTAGGGAATGAGCAGTTCTTC. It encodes CSVVGLLVGNEQFF.

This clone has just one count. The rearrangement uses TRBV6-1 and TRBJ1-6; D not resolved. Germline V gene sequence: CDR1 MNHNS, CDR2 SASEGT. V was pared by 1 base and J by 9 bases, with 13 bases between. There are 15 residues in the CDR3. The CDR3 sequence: CASSEVVRISSPLHF. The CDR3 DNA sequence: TGTGCCAGCAGTGAAGTTGTCAGGATTAGTTCACCCCTCCACTTT.

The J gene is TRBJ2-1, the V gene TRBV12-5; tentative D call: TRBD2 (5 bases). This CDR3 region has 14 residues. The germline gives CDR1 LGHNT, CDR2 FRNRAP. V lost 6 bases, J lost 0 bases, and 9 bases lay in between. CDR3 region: CASGSTSSYNEQFF. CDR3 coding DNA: TGTGCTAGTGGATCCACTAGCTCCTACAATGAGCAGTTCTTC.

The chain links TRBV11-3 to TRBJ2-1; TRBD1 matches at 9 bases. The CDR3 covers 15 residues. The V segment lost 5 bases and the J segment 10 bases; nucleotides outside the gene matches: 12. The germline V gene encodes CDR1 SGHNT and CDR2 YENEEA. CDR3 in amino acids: CASSPTGQGIGEQFF. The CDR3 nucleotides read TGTGCCAGCAGCCCGACAGGACAGGGGATCGGGGAGCAGTTCTTC.

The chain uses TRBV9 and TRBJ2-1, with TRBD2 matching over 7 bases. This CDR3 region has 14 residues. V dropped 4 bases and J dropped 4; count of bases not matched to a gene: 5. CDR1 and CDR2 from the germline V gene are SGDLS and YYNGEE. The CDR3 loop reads CASSIGDYYNEQFF. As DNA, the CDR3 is TGTGCCAGCAGCATTGGGGACTATTACAATGAGCAGTTCTTC.

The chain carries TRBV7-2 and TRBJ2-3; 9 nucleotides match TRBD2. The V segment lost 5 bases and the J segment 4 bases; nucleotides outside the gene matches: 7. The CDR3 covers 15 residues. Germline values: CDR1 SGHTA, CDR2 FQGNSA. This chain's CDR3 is CASSRSGGKADTQYF. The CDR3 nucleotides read TGTGCCAGCAGCCGAAGCGGGGGGAAGGCAGATACGCAGTATTTT.

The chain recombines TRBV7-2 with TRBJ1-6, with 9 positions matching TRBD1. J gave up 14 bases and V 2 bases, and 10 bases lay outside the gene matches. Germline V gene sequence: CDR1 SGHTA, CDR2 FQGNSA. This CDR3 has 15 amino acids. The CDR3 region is CASSLTGQGAVALHF. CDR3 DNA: TGTGCCAGCAGCTTAACGGGACAGGGAGCTGTGGCCCTCCACTTT.

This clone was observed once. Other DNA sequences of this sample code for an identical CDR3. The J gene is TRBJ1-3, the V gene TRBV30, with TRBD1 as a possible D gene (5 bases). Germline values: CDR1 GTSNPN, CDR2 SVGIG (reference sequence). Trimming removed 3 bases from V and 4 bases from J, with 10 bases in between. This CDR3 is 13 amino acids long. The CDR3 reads CAWSRGLGNTIYF. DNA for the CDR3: TGTGCCTGGAGCCGGGGGTTGGGAAACACCATATATTTT.